One and the same sample provided the 32 T cell receptor beta chains below, sequenced in a study of CD8 T cells in Susac syndrome. With random hexamers, about 0.5 to 1 ug RNA was reverse transcribed. One entry per CDR3 protein results from TCRdb running MiXCR on the immunoSEQ multiplex PCR reads. This table holds around 190,000 distinct CDR3 sequences, 94% found once. Sample: CD4+ T cells from PBMCs. These receptors originate from a human donor with Susac syndrome.

The chain is built from TRBV11-2 and TRBJ1-2; no firm D call. The germline gives CDR1 SGHAT, CDR2 FQNNGV. The CDR3 is made up of 12 amino acids. The ends were cut back, 4 bases at V and 5 bases at J, with 8 bases in the middle. CDR3: CASSSDIYGYTF. The CDR3 DNA reads as TGTGCCAGCAGCTCCGACATATATGGCTACACCTTC. Based on the CDR3 plus reference TRBV11-2 and TRBJ1-2, the full variable domain is EAGVAQSPRYKIIEKRQSVAFWCNPISGHATLYWYQQILGQGPKLLIQFQNNGVVDDSQLPKDRFSAERLKGVDSTLKIQPAKLEDSAVYLCASSSDIYGYTFGSGTRLTVV.

The chain links TRBV30 to TRBJ2-7; the D call may be TRBD1 or TRBD2 (5 bases each). Germline-derived CDR1 and CDR2 are GTSNPN and SVGIG (reference sequence). There are 12 residues in the CDR3. V was shortened by 3 bases and J by 7 bases, with 13 bases between the two germline ends. CDR3 loop: CAWRRDGGEQYF. The CDR3 DNA sequence: TGTGCCTGGAGGAGGGACGGCGGGGAGCAGTACTTC.

This chain links TRBV20-1 with TRBJ2-1, with 9 bases that match TRBD2. Trimming cost V 6 bases and J 4 bases; bases outside gene matches: 10. Germline CDR1 is DFQATT and CDR2 is SNEGSKA (reference sequence). CDR3 length: 15 residues. CDR3 sequence (DNA): TGCAGTGCGCCCGGAAATAGCGGGGGATACAATGAGCAGTTCTTC. Protein sequence: CSAPGNSGGYNEQFF.

The chain has TRBV3-1 and TRBJ1-2; weak D call: TRBD1 (6 bases). Looked up from germline, CDR1 is LGHDT and CDR2 is YNNKEL (reference sequence). V was cut by 1 base and J by 7 bases, with 16 bases left in between. The CDR3 is 15 amino acids. The CDR3 nucleotides read TGTGCCAGCAGCCAAGTTGGGGGGGCGCGTAGTGGCTACACCTTC. Translation: CASSQVGGARSGYTF. Full variable domain (outside the CDR3, taken from reference TRBV3-1 and TRBJ1-2): DTAVSQTPKYLVTQMGNDKSIKCEQNLGHDTMYWYKQDSKKFLKIMFSYNNKELIINETVPNRFSPKSPDKAHLNLHINSLELGDSAVYFCASSQVGGARSGYTFGSGTRLTVV.

This chain joins TRBV20-1 and TRBJ2-5; 9 bases are a match to TRBD1. Looked up from germline, CDR1 is DFQATT and CDR2 is SNEGSKA (reference sequence). The CDR3 runs 13 residues. V lost 5 bases to trimming and J lost 4 bases; unmatched junction nucleotides: 5. The CDR3 region has the DNA TGCAGTGCTCCACAGGGGGCCAGAGAGACCCAGTACTTC. Residues: CSAPQGARETQYF.

J is TRBJ1-2 and V is TRBV20-1; D gene uncertain. With 0 bases removed from V and 2 bases from J, the gap between germline ends came to 19 bases. CDR1 is DFQATT and CDR2 is SNEGSKA in the germline V gene (reference sequence). The CDR3 spans 17 residues. The CDR3 coding sequence is TGCAGTGCTAGAGATGGCGGTTTCACAGAACTGAACTATGGCTACACCTTC. It codes for CSARDGGFTELNYGYTF.

The chain combines TRBV4-1 with TRBJ2-1, with 8 nucleotides matching TRBD2. This CDR3 comprises 15 residues. V shed 1 base and J 6 bases; nucleotides not matched to a gene: 5. Germline V CDR1 and CDR2: MGHRA, YSYEKL. The CDR3 bases are TGCGCCAGCAGCCAAGTCGGGGGGGTTCGCAATGAGCAGTTCTTC. Its protein product is CASSQVGGVRNEQFF.

The V call is TRBV10-3, the J call TRBJ1-2, with D maybe TRBD1 (6 bases). This CDR3 has 14 residues. Germline V gene data show CDR1 as ENHRY and CDR2 as SYGVKD. V dropped 0 bases and J dropped 8 bases, with 13 bases sitting between them. The DNA for the CDR3 is TGTGCCATCAGTGAGTCGGAGTCAGGGGTCGGCTACACCTTC. As protein: CAISESESGVGYTF.

This clonotype occurred a few times. The rearrangement links TRBV13 to TRBJ1-6, with D unclear. Trimming pared 6 bases from V and 6 bases from J, leaving 15 bases between. The germline gives CDR1 PRHDT, CDR2 FYEKMQ (reference sequence). The CDR3 extends over 15 amino acids. In nucleotides, the CDR3 is TGTGCCAGCAGTGCCCGGGGAGGTCGTAATTCACCCCTCCACTTT. It yields the protein CASSARGGRNSPLHF. The variable domain in full, with the rest retrieved from reference TRBV13 and TRBJ1-6, is AAGVIQSPRHLIKEKRETATLKCYPIPRHDTVYWYQQGPGQDPQFLISFYEKMQSDKGSIPDRFSAQQFSDYHSELNMSSLELGDSALYFCASSARGGRNSPLHFGNGTRLTVT.

The chain uses TRBV12-3 or TRBV12-4 and TRBJ2-2; 7 nucleotides match TRBD2. There are 15 residues in the CDR3. J lost 5 bases, V lost 5 bases, and 8 bases had no gene match. This chain's CDR3 is CASSPSMGGTGELFF. The CDR3 DNA reads as TGTGCCAGCAGTCCCTCCATGGGGGGGACCGGGGAGCTGTTTTTT.

The V call is TRBV6-6, the J call TRBJ2-3, with TRBD1 identical over 7 bases. Germline V gene lookup returns CDR1 MNHNY and CDR2 SVGAGI (reference sequence). This CDR3 is built from 14 residues. With 5 bases clipped from V and 1 base from J, the junction kept 3 bases outside the gene matches. The CDR3 DNA reads as TGTGCCAGCAGTACAGGGGTAGGCACAGATACGCAGTATTTT. Protein: CASSTGVGTDTQYF.

In this sample, this clonotype turned up a few times. V gene TRBV12-3 or TRBV12-4 combines with J gene TRBJ1-5; TRBD1 might be the D (6 bases). V lost 3 bases and J 1 base, leaving 10 bases between the germline ends. The CDR3 totals 15 residues. The CDR3 coding sequence is TGTGCCAGCAGTTTGGGGGGGGGCAGCAATCAGCCCCAGCATTTT. Amino acid sequence: CASSLGGGSNQPQHF.

The chain is built from TRBV20-1 and TRBJ2-7; 14 bases map to TRBD2. Germline CDR1 reads DFQATT; CDR2 reads SNEGSKA (reference sequence). The CDR3 consists of 16 residues. V was pared by 3 bases and J by 2 bases, with 6 bases of the junction left unmatched. The CDR3 region is CSASPRLAGGTYEQYF. The CDR3 nucleotides read TGCAGTGCTAGCCCCAGACTAGCGGGGGGGACCTACGAGCAGTACTTC.

This chain links TRBV4-3 with TRBJ1-4, with D perhaps matching TRBD1 (5 bases). The CDR3 has 16 residues. Trimming took off 4 bases at V and 0 bases at J, with 12 bases between the two ends. Germline CDR1 and CDR2: LGHNA and YSLEER. The CDR3 loop reads CASSPSTAATNEKLFF. The CDR3 DNA reads TGCGCCAGCAGCCCTTCGACAGCTGCAACTAATGAAAAACTGTTTTTT.

CDR3: CASSATGDTEAFF. CDR3 bases: TGTGCCAGCAGTGCCACAGGGGACACTGAAGCTTTCTTT. The J gene is TRBJ1-1, the V gene TRBV6-5, with 7 bases identical to TRBD1. After removal of 5 bases from V and 3 bases from J, the junction contained 3 bases not matched to a gene. The CDR3 has 13 residues. Germline V gene data show CDR1 as MNHEY and CDR2 as SVGAGI.

This sequence joins TRBV10-3 and TRBJ2-1; D is undetermined. The V gene lost 1 base and the J gene lost 7 bases, with 5 bases spanning the gap. The CDR3 extends over 12 amino acids. Germline V gives CDR1 ENHRY, CDR2 SYGVKD. DNA for the CDR3: TGTGCCATCAGTGAGTTTAATAATGAGCAGTTCTTC. Its translation is CAISEFNNEQFF.

This chain uses TRBV20-1 with TRBJ2-2; 10 bases are shared with TRBD1. Germline CDR1 DFQATT, CDR2 SNEGSKA (reference sequence). There are 16 residues in the CDR3. V dropped 0 bases and J dropped 4; count of bases not matched to a gene: 5. This CDR3 reads CSARDPGQGSTGELFF. CDR3 DNA sequence: TGCAGTGCTAGAGATCCGGGACAGGGGTCCACCGGGGAGCTGTTTTTT.

In this sample, this clonotype turned up once. The chain carries TRBV9 and TRBJ1-1, with 7 bases aligning to TRBD1. Germline V CDR1 and CDR2: SGDLS, YYNGEE. V shed 1 base and J 3 bases; nucleotides not matched to a gene: 6. This CDR3 comprises 15 residues. This CDR3 reads CASSVRPQGDTEAFF. The CDR3 nucleotides are TGTGCCAGCAGCGTACGTCCTCAGGGGGACACTGAAGCTTTCTTT.

The V gene is TRBV3-1, the J gene TRBJ2-3; D gene unclear. The V end lost 5 bases, the J end lost 6 bases, and 18 bases lay between the germline ends. The germline gives CDR1 LGHDT, CDR2 YNNKEL (reference sequence). The CDR3 spans 15 residues. In DNA form, the CDR3 reads TGTGCCAGCAGCTATACAGCTAAGAGCAGGGATACGCAGTATTTT. This codes for CASSYTAKSRDTQYF.

This clonotype was seen only a few times. The chain links TRBV9 to TRBJ2-2; D uncertain. The germline V and J ends were trimmed by 0 bases and 0 bases, with 6 bases remaining between them. The CDR3 consists of 15 residues. Germline V gene lookup returns CDR1 SGDLS and CDR2 YYNGEE. Written as DNA, the CDR3 is TGTGCCAGCAGCGTAGGGCAGACGAACACCGGGGAGCTGTTTTTT. It translates to CASSVGQTNTGELFF.

The rearrangement uses TRBV6-6 and TRBJ1-6; D is undetermined. In germline, CDR1 is MNHNY, CDR2 SVGAGI (reference sequence). V lost 10 bases and J 14 bases, leaving 21 bases between the germline ends. The CDR3 has 13 residues. CDR3 sequence: CATTPDPSGALHF. In nucleotides, the CDR3 is TGTGCCACCACCCCGGACCCATCCGGTGCCCTCCACTTT.

This sequence joins TRBV5-1 and TRBJ2-1; D is perhaps TRBD1 (7 bases). The CDR3 sequence is 13 residues long. V shed 1 base and J shed 8 bases, with 10 bases lying between them. In germline, CDR1 is SGHRS, CDR2 YFSETQ. The chain's CDR3 is CASSLPRGDEQFF. CDR3 DNA sequence: TGCGCCAGCAGCTTGCCCAGGGGGGATGAGCAGTTCTTC.

The rearrangement uses TRBV20-1 and TRBJ2-3, with D unresolved. Germline CDR1 and CDR2: DFQATT and SNEGSKA (reference sequence). V was shortened by 7 bases and J by 5 bases, with 16 bases between the two germline ends. The CDR3 is 13 amino acids. The CDR3 sequence: CSVMTGHGDTQYF. CDR3 coding DNA: TGCAGTGTCATGACTGGCCACGGAGATACGCAGTATTTT.

The chain has TRBV7-9 and TRBJ2-7; a weak D match, TRBD2 (6 bases). This CDR3 has 13 amino acids. Germline V gives CDR1 SEHNR, CDR2 FQNEAQ (reference sequence). Trimming pared 5 bases from V and 3 bases from J, leaving 11 bases between. The DNA of the CDR3 is TGTGCCAGCAGCGTAAGCGGGTACTACGAGCAGTACTTC. This translates into CASSVSGYYEQYF.

This clonotype was observed a few times. This chain links TRBV5-1 with TRBJ1-2; tentative D call: TRBD1 (5 bases). The CDR3 spans 12 residues. Trimming took 5 bases from V and 4 from J, leaving 9 bases between them. Germline CDR1 SGHRS, CDR2 YFSETQ. The CDR3 DNA reads TGCGCCAGCAGGGAGGGGTTCTATGGCTACACCTTC. It encodes CASREGFYGYTF.

The chain is built from TRBV2 and TRBJ2-3; perhaps TRBD2 as D (5 bases). The CDR3 length is 12 residues. V was shortened by 4 bases and J by 6 bases, with 8 bases between the two germline ends. The germline V gene encodes CDR1 SNHLY and CDR2 FYNNEI. CDR3 nucleotide sequence: TGTGCCAGCAGTGTTTTAGCGGATACGCAGTATTTT. Its translation: CASSVLADTQYF.

In its sample, this clonotype was seen once. This sequence joins TRBV7-2 and TRBJ2-1; TRBD2 is a possible D gene (6 bases). V was trimmed by 2 bases and J by 1 base, leaving 9 bases between them. The CDR3 runs to 15 residues. Germline V gene lookup returns CDR1 SGHTA and CDR2 FQGNSA. The CDR3 is CASSLLGGSYNEQFF. The CDR3 nucleotides are TGTGCCAGCAGCTTACTCGGGGGATCCTACAATGAGCAGTTCTTC.

The V call is TRBV12-3 or TRBV12-4, the J call TRBJ1-6; D unclear. V was shortened by 5 bases and J by 12 bases, with 8 bases between the two germline ends. This CDR3 is built from 11 residues. The chain's CDR3 is CASSAQGPLHF. CDR3 coding DNA: TGTGCCAGCAGTGCACAAGGACCCCTCCACTTT.

The chain has TRBV2 and TRBJ1-2, with D tentatively TRBD1 (5 bases). CDR3 length: 14 amino acids. V shed 3 bases and J shed 2 bases, with 10 bases lying between them. Germline V CDR1 and CDR2: SNHLY, FYNNEI. DNA for the CDR3: TGTGCCAGCAGTGACGATAGGGGAAACTATGGCTACACCTTC. Residues: CASSDDRGNYGYTF.

The chain uses TRBV19 and TRBJ1-1; TRBD1 matches at 7 bases. The CDR3 consists of 14 residues. Trimming cost V 3 bases and J 6 bases; bases outside gene matches: 7. The V gene's germline CDR1 is LNHDA and CDR2 SQIVND (reference sequence). In DNA, the CDR3 is TGTGCCAGTAGTATTCGGCAGGGGGACCCTGAAGCTTTCTTT. The encoded protein is CASSIRQGDPEAFF.

This chain joins TRBV30 and TRBJ1-5; 9 bases are shared with TRBD1. The CDR3 runs to 17 residues. Germline V gives CDR1 GTSNPN, CDR2 SVGIG (reference sequence). V was pared by 1 base and J by 0 bases, with 7 bases of the junction left unmatched. CDR3 in DNA: TGTGCCTGGAGTGGAAACAGGGGGCCGTATAGCAATCAGCCCCAGCATTTT. Translating gives CAWSGNRGPYSNQPQHF.

The gene calls are TRBV20-1 and TRBJ2-2; a possible D gene is TRBD2 (5 bases). The CDR3 contains 15 residues. CDR1 is DFQATT and CDR2 is SNEGSKA in the germline V gene (reference sequence). Trimming took off 0 bases at V and 5 bases at J, with 13 bases between the two ends. CDR3 sequence: CSARDRTGLTGELFF. The CDR3 DNA follows: TGCAGTGCTAGAGATAGGACTGGCCTAACCGGGGAGCTGTTTTTT.